This is a list of T cell receptor beta chains from one sample in a study of cytomegalovirus exposure and HLA in healthy donors. Using immunoSEQ multiplex PCR, the repertoire was profiled, and TCRdb retains in-frame clones only, with some absent. This sample has about 110,000 clones, with about 85% found just once. Sequencing was carried out using PBMCs. Receptor source: a woman younger than 35 in good health and CMV-seronegative. Both conserved end residues are trimmed from each CDR3. Rows give clone size only sometimes, using once, few, many, or a class for an expanded clone.

clone size | V gene | CDR3 protein
- | TRBV2 | ASSAGTVYEQY
- | TRBV9 | ASSVSVTGELF
- | TRBV13 | ASSQGAGFGYT
- | TRBV6-6 | ASSYPRGRGYEQY
few | TRBV30 | AWSVGHNSPLH
- | TRBV7-8 | ASSLWLAGGTDTQY
- | TRBV21-1 | ASSKRNRDRGPFYHNEQF
- | TRBV5-1 | ASSWDRGSEQY
- | TRBV2 | ASSDGGGRTTDTQY
- | TRBV7-3 | ASSPGLEETQY
- | TRBV5-1 | ASSLAASRQGRNGAPPLH
few | TRBV2 | ASSADRNYGYT
- | TRBV2 | ASSDPGTYEQY
- | TRBV5-1 | ASSLASGGAGEQF
- | TRBV6-5 | ASTNEGYGYT
many | TRBV6-5 | ASSSGGSPLH
- | TRBV6-1 | ASSEWGQGVSPLH
- | TRBV6-4 | ASSRQTSGNNEQF
- | TRBV15 | ATSTNRESPLH
- | TRBV18 | ASSPTTGGYEQY
- | TRBV6-6 | ASSYTTGGAYEQY
- | TRBV6-6 | ASSGETQY
- | TRBV7-9 | ASSPESDVFEAF
- | TRBV11-2 | ASSPRETQY
- | TRBV6-4 | ASSTDVSSSYNEQF
- | TRBV13 | ASSSRQKAF
- | TRBV5-5 | ASSRSSGGDIYEQY
- | TRBV11-3 | ASRQDRGGDQPQH
- | TRBV19 | ASDREGQPQH
- | TRBV5-4 | ASSQTSGGGEQF
- | TRBV10-3 | AISESNLSTDTQY
- | TRBV6-1 | ASKPAGAPSYEQY
- | TRBV7-3 | ASSLGGLVNEQF
- | TRBV19 | ASTRPPEAF
- | TRBV5-1 | ASSRDNRAGTGELF
- | TRBV28 | ASSLTGSYEQY
- | TRBV5-4 | ASSLAGREYNEQF
- | TRBV7-3 | ASARLAVYNEQF
- | TRBV5-4 | ASSLGQNYGYT
- | TRBV6-1 | ASRSQPGGQPQH
once | TRBV2 | ASSESGGAGGETQY
- | TRBV5-4 | ASSSRGQGFRWTEAF
- | TRBV5-1 | ASSLTGQGAYEQY
- | TRBV19 | ASSPDRGGTEAF
- | TRBV28 | ASSFRAYEQY
- | TRBV7-3 | ASSFESGSGYT
- | TRBV27 | ASRSLESAYTGELF
- | TRBV28 | ASSSSGGAETQY
- | TRBV5-5 | ASSLQGLGNTIY
once | TRBV1 | TRRGGGEKNIQY
few | TRBV7-9 | ASSLGGGYT
- | TRBV6-5 | ASSYGETPNTGELF
- | TRBV6-1 | ASSEAHRQGWETQY
- | TRBV11-1 | ASSQEGGFNNEQF